The clone carrying this T cell receptor (beta chain) has just one count. The sample originates from a study of blood T cell repertoires in COVID-19. Across the study: Whether acute or convalescent, the COVID-19 samples came from the United States, Italy and Spain. T cells, B-cell-depleted T cells, or PBMCs supplied cDNA or gDNA.

As processed by the authors: Amplification of reference gene primers was used by the study to estimate nucleated cell counts. TCRdb's table, derived via immunoSEQ multiplex PCR, lists solely in-frame clones and lacks some. The V and J calls and the clone size are those of that table, but D and trimming were determined from the DNA. The sample holds approximately 350,000 clones, about 90% seen once. The V segment lost 0 bases and the J segment 4 bases; nucleotides outside the gene matches: 3. This CDR3 has 14 amino acids. Germline V CDR1 and CDR2: SGHRS, YFSETQ. The chain combines TRBV5-1 with TRBJ1-1; 7 bases map to TRBD1. The clonotype comes from a woman under 30 who had recovered from COVID-19. Sequenced: peripheral blood. The DNA of the CDR3 is TGCGCCAGCAGCTTGGTTAGGGGGCCCACTGAAGCTTTCTTT. Amino acids: CASSLVRGPTEAFF.